Listed below are T cell receptor beta chains from one sample, sequenced in a study of blood T cell repertoires in COVID-19. The table came from immunoSEQ multiplex PCR; TCRdb's copy has only in-frame clones and leaves some out. The sample consists of approximately 83,000 clones, around 79% of them appearing once. Sequencing input: peripheral blood. The receptors originated from a woman of 80 years or more with acute or convalescent COVID-19. Each CDR3 is given with its conserved first and last residue. Each record gives: clone size, D gene, V gene, J gene, CDR3 protein, CDR3 DNA. A D gene is named only where the DNA matches it firmly. Some rows mark clone size as missing; the rest say once, few, many or name a class of expanded clone.

>.|.|TRBV10-3|TRBJ1-4
CAIRDQTATNEKLFF
TGTGCCATCAGAGACCAGACAGCAACTAATGAAAAACTGTTTTTT
>.|TRBD1|TRBV28|TRBJ1-5
CASRPRDRGVQPQHF
TGTGCCAGCAGACCGCGGGACAGGGGGGTTCAGCCCCAGCATTTT
>.|.|TRBV28|TRBJ1-2
CASRRRDSRFNYGYTF
TGTGCCAGCAGACGTCGGGACTCCCGTTTTAACTATGGCTACACCTTC
>.|TRBD1|TRBV6-4|TRBJ2-2
CASSPIAGTANTGELFF
TGTGCCAGCAGTCCCATCGCCGGGACAGCGAACACCGGGGAGCTGTTTTTT
>.|.|TRBV15|TRBJ1-4
CATSRERGTFEKLFF
TGTGCCACCAGCAGAGAAAGGGGAACGTTTGAAAAACTGTTTTTT
>.|TRBD2|TRBV30|TRBJ2-7
CAWRGLAIWSEQYF
TGTGCCTGGAGAGGACTAGCGATCTGGAGCGAGCAGTACTTC
>.|TRBD2|TRBV6-4|TRBJ2-1
CASSDRAGVNNEQFF
TGTGCCAGCAGTGACAGGGCGGGGGTGAACAATGAGCAGTTCTTC
>.|TRBD1|TRBV4-3|TRBJ1-4
CASSHPQGATNEKLFF
TGCGCCAGCAGCCACCCGCAGGGGGCAACTAATGAAAAACTGTTTTTT
>.|.|TRBV6-2/TRBV6-3|TRBJ1-2
CASSPQRGLHGYTF
TGTGCCAGCAGCCCCCAAAGGGGGTTACATGGCTACACCTTC
>.|.|TRBV27|TRBJ2-3
CASSWNPQGDTQYF
TGTGCCAGCAGTTGGAACCCGCAGGGGGATACGCAGTATTTT
>.|.|TRBV10-3|TRBJ1-1
CAISDSARGSFEAFF
TGTGCCATCAGTGATAGCGCCAGGGGAAGTTTTGAAGCTTTCTTT
>.|.|TRBV7-3|TRBJ1-1
CASSAPGHREAFF
TGTGCCAGCAGCGCACCGGGACACCGTGAAGCTTTCTTT
>once|.|TRBV5-1|TRBJ1-1
CASSLTTGNTEAFF
TGCGCCAGCAGCTTAACTACAGGGAACACTGAAGCTTTCTTT
>.|TRBD1|TRBV25-1|TRBJ1-5
CASRSQGVRPQHF
TGTGCCAGCAGGTCGCAGGGGGTGCGGCCCCAGCATTTT
>.|.|TRBV12-5|TRBJ2-5
CASGFRETQYF
TGTGCTAGTGGTTTTCGGGAGACCCAGTACTTC
>.|TRBD2|TRBV7-9|TRBJ2-3
CASSLASGSGADTQYF
TGTGCCAGCAGCTTAGCTAGCGGGAGTGGCGCAGATACGCAGTATTTT
>few|TRBD1|TRBV5-1|TRBJ2-7
CASGLAPGQSYEQYF
TGCGCCAGCGGACTCGCTCCGGGACAGTCCTACGAGCAGTACTTC
>.|TRBD1|TRBV4-2|TRBJ2-2
CASSQDRGGYTGELFF
TGTGCCAGCAGCCAAGATCGAGGGGGCTACACCGGGGAGCTGTTTTTT
>.|.|TRBV15|TRBJ1-1
CATSRTSPAGVAFF
TGTGCCACCAGCAGAACATCCCCCGCGGGGGTAGCTTTCTTT
>few|.|TRBV7-2|TRBJ2-5
CASSLQETQYF
TGTGCCAGCAGCCTGCAAGAGACCCAGTACTTC